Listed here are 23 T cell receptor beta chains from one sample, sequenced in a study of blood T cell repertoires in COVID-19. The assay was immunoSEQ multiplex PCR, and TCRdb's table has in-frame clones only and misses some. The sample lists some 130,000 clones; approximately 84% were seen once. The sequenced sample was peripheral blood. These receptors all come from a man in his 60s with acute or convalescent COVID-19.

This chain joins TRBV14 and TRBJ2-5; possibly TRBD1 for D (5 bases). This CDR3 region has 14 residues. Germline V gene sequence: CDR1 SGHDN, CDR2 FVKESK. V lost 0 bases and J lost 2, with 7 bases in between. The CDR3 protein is CASSQERTQETQYF. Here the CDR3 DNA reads TGTGCCAGCAGCCAAGAACGGACACAAGAGACCCAGTACTTC.

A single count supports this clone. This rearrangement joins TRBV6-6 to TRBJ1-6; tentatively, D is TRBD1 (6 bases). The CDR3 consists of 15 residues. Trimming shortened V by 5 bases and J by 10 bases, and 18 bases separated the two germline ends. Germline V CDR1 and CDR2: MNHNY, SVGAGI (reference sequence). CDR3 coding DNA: TGTGCCAGCAGTCCCCTGACAGGAGATAGGTCACCCCTCCACTTT. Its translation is CASSPLTGDRSPLHF.

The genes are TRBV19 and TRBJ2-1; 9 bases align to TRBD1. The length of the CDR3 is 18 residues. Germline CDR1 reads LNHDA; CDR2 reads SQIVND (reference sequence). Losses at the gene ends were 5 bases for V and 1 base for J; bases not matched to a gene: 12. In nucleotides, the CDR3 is TGTGCCAGTAGTTCAATAGGGGGACAGGGATGGTCCTACAATGAGCAGTTCTTC. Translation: CASSSIGGQGWSYNEQFF.

The CDR3 DNA sequence: TGTGCCAGCAAGGGCAGGGGATCAGATACGCAGTATTTT. It encodes CASKGRGSDTQYF. The chain joins TRBV2 to TRBJ2-3; a weak D match, TRBD1 (6 bases). The CDR3 totals 13 residues. V shed 7 bases and J shed 4 bases, with 12 bases lying between them. The germline gives CDR1 SNHLY, CDR2 FYNNEI.

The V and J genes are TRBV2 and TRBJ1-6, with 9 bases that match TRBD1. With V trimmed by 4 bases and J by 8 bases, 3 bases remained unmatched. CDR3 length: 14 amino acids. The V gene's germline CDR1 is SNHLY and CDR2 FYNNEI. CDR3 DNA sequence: TGTGCCAGCAGTGGGACAGGGGCCGATTCACCCCTCCACTTT. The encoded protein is CASSGTGADSPLHF. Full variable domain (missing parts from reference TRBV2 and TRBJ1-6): EPEVTQTPSHQVTQMGQEVILRCVPISNHLYFYWYRQILGQKVEFLVSFYNNEISEKSEIFDDQFSVERPDGSNFTLKIRSTKLEDSAMYFCASSGTGADSPLHFGNGTRLTVT.

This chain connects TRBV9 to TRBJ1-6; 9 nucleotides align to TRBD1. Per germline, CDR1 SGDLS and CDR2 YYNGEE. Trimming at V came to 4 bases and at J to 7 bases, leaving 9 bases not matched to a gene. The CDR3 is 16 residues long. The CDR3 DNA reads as TGTGCCAGCAGCTACCGGGACAGGGCCAACAATTCACCCCTCCACTTT. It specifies CASSYRDRANNSPLHF.

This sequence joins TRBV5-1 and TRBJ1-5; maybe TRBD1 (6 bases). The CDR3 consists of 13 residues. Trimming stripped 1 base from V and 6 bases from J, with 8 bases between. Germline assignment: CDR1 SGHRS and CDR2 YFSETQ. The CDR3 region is CASSLLQGQPQHF. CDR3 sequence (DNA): TGCGCCAGCAGCTTGTTACAGGGTCAGCCCCAGCATTTT.

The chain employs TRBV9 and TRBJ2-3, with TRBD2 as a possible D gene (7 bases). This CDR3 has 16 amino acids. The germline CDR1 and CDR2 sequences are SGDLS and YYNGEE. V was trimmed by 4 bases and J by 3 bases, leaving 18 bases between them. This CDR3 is CASSPRGGAGTDTQYF. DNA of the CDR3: TGTGCCAGCAGCCCCCGTGGGGGGGCCGGGACAGATACGCAGTATTTT.

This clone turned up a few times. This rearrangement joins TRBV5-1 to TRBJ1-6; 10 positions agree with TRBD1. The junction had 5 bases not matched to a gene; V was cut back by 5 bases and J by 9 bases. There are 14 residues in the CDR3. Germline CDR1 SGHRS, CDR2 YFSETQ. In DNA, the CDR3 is TGCGCCAGCAGGCGGGACAGGGGACCTTCACCCCTCCACTTT. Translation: CASRRDRGPSPLHF.

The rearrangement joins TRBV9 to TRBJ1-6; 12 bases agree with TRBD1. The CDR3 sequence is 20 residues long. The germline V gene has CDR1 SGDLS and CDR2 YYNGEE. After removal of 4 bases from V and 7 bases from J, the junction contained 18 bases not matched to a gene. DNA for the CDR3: TGTGCCAGCAGCCCTTCTGCGGGACAGGGGGCGCGGTATCGCAATTCACCCCTCCACTTT. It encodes CASSPSAGQGARYRNSPLHF.

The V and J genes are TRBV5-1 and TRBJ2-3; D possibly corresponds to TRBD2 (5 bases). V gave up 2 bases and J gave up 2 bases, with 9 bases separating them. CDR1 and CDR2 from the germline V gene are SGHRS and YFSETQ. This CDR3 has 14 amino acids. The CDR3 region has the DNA TGCGCCAGCAGCTTTCATCGGGACACAGATACGCAGTATTTT. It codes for CASSFHRDTDTQYF.

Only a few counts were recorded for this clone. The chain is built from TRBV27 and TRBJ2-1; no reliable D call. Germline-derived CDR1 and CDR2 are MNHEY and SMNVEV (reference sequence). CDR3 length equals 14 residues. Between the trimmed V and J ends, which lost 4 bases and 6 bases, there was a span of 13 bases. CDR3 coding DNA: TGTGCCAGCAGTTCCCGTCCCAGTACCAATGAGCAGTTCTTC. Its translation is CASSSRPSTNEQFF.

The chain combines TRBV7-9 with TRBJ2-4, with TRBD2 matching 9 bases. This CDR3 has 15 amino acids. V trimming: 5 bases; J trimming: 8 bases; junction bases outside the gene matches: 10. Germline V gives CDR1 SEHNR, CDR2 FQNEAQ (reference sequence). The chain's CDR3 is CASSPPAGGPYIQYF. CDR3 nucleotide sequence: TGTGCCAGCAGCCCTCCTGCGGGAGGGCCTTACATTCAGTACTTC.

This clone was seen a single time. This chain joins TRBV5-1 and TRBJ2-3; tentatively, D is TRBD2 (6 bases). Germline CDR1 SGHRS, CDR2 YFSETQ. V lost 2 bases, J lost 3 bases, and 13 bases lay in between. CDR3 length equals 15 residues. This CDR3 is CASSFDGSRTDTQYF. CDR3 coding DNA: TGCGCCAGCAGCTTTGACGGGAGCCGAACAGATACGCAGTATTTT.

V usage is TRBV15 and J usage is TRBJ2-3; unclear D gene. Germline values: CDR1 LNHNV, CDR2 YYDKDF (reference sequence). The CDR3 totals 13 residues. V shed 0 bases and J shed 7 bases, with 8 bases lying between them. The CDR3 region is CATSRDQSYTQYF. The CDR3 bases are TGTGCCACCAGCAGAGATCAGTCATATACGCAGTATTTT.

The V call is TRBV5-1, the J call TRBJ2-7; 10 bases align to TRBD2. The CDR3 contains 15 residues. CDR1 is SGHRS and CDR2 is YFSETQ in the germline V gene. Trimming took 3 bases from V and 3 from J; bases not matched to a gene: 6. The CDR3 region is CASSWSSGGSYEQYF. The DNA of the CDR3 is TGCGCCAGCAGCTGGTCTAGCGGGGGCAGCTACGAGCAGTACTTC.

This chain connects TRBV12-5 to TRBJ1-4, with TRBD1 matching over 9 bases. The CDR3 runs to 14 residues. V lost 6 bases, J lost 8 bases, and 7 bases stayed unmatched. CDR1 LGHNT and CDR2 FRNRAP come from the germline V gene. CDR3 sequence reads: CASGEGQGYEKLFF. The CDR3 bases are TGTGCTAGTGGAGAGGGACAGGGTTACGAAAAACTGTTTTTT.

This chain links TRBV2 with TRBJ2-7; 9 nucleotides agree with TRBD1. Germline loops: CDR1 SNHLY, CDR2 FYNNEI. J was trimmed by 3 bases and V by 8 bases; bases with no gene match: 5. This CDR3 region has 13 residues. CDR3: CASGDRVIYEQYF. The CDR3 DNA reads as TGTGCCAGCGGGGACAGGGTGATCTACGAGCAGTACTTC.

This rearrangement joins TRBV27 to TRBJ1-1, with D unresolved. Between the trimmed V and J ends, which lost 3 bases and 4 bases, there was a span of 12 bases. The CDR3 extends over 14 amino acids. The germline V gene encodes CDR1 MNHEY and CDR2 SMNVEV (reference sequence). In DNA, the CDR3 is TGTGCCAGCAGTTTGACTCCGGTTGTCACTGAAGCTTTCTTT. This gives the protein CASSLTPVVTEAFF.

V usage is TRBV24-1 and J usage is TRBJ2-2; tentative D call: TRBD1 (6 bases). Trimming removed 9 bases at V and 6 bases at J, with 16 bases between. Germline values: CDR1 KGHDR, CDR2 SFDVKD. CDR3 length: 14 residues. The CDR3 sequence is CATEGRGMSGELFF. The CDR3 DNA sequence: TGTGCCACCGAGGGAAGGGGGATGTCCGGGGAGCTGTTTTTT.

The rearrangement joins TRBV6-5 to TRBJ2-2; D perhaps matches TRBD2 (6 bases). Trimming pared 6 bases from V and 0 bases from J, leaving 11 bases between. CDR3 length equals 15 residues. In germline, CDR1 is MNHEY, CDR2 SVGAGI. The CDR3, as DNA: TGTGCCAGCAGGGAGGGCTCCACGAACACCGGGGAGCTGTTTTTT. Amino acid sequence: CASREGSTNTGELFF.

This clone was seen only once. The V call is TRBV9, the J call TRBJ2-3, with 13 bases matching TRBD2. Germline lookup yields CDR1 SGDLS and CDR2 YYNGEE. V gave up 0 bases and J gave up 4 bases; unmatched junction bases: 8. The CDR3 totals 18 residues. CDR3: CASSVGTTSGGAADTQYF. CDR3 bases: TGTGCCAGCAGCGTAGGAACCACTAGCGGGGGGGCCGCAGATACGCAGTATTTT. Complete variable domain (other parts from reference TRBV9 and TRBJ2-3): DSGVTQTPKHLITATGQRVTLRCSPRSGDLSVYWYQQSLDQGLQFLIQYYNGEERAKGNILERFSAQQFPDLHSELNLSSLELGDSALYFCASSVGTTSGGAADTQYFGPGTRLTVL.

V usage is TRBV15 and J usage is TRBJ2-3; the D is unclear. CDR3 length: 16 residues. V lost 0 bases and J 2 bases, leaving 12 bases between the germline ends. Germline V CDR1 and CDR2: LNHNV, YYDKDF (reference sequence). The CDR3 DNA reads TGTGCCACCAGCAGAGACGTTTGGGCTGACACAGATACGCAGTATTTT. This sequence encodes CATSRDVWADTDTQYF.